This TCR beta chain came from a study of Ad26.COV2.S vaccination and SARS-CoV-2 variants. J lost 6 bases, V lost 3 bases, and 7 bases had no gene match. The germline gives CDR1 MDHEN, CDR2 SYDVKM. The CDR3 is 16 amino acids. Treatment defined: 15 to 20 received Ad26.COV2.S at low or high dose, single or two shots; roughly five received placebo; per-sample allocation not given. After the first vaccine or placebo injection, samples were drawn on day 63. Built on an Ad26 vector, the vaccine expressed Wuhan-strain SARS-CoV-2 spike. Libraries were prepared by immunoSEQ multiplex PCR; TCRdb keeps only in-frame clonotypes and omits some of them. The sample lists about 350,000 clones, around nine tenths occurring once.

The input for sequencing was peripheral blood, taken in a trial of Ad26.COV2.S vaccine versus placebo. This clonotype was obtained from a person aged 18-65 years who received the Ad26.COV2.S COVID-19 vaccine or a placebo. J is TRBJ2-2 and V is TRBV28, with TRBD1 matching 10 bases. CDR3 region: CASSLTGGASPGELFF. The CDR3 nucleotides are TGTGCCAGCAGTTTGACAGGGGGCGCTTCCCCCGGGGAGCTGTTTTTT.